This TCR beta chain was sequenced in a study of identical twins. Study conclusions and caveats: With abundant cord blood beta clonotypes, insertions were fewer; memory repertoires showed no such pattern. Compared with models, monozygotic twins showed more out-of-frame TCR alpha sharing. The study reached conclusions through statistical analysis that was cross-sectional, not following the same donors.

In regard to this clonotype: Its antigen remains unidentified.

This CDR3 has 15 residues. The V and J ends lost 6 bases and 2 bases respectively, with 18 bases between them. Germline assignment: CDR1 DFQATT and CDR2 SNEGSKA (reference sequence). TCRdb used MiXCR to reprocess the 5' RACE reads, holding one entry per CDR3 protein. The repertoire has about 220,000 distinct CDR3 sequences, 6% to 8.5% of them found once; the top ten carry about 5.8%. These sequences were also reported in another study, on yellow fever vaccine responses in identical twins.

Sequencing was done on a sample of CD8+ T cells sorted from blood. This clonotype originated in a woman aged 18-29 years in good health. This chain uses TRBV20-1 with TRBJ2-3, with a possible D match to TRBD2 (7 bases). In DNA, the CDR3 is TGCAGTGCGAAGACTGGGGGGGGCCACACAGATACGCAGTATTTT. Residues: CSAKTGGGHTDTQYF.